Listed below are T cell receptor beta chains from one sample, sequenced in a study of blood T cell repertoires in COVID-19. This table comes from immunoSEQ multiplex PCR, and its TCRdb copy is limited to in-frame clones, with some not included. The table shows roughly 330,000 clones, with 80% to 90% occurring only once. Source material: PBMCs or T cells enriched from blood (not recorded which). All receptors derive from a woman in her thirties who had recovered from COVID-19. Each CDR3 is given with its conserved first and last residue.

CDR3: CASSVTGESQPQHF; length: 14; V: TRBV11-2; J: TRBJ1-5
CDR3: CASSPRGGVYRSGNTIYF; length: 18; V: TRBV18; J: TRBJ1-3
CDR3: CAFSSGQGGGYTF; length: 13; V: TRBV7-9; J: TRBJ1-2
CDR3: CASSSDPRGYTF; length: 12; V: TRBV7-9; J: TRBJ1-2
CDR3: CASSSSEAFF; length: 10; V: TRBV5-5; J: TRBJ1-1
CDR3: CASSYSSSGNTIYF; length: 14; V: TRBV6-5; J: TRBJ1-3
CDR3: CASSLAGEGNTQYF; length: 14; V: TRBV5-4; J: TRBJ2-3
CDR3: CASNLAGMNTEAFF; length: 14; V: TRBV19; J: TRBJ1-1
CDR3: CASSERQGTLNTEAFF; length: 16; V: TRBV7-9; J: TRBJ1-1
CDR3: CASSQGKDGLNTGELFF; length: 17; V: TRBV4-1; J: TRBJ2-2
CDR3: CASSLNILGGETQYF; length: 15; V: TRBV7-8; J: TRBJ2-5
CDR3: CASSQNRDRGYTF; length: 13; V: TRBV14; J: TRBJ1-2
CDR3: CASSQETRSGAGSEQYF; length: 17; V: TRBV4-2; J: TRBJ2-7
CDR3: CASSPATSGVSEQYF; length: 15; V: TRBV3-1/TRBV3-2; J: TRBJ2-7
CDR3: CASSGSHSEAFF; length: 12; V: TRBV10-1; J: TRBJ1-1
CDR3: CASSYTRSGNTIYF; length: 14; V: TRBV6-5; J: TRBJ1-3
CDR3: CASSSPGLEAFF; length: 12; V: TRBV6-2/TRBV6-3; J: TRBJ1-1
CDR3: CASTESQGSTEAFF; length: 14; V: TRBV6-4; J: TRBJ1-1
CDR3: CAISEHEEGNTEAFF; length: 15; V: TRBV10-3; J: TRBJ1-1
CDR3: CASSFKGHFNYGYTF; length: 15; V: TRBV28; J: TRBJ1-2
CDR3: CASSPGLGFHEQYF; length: 14; V: TRBV18; J: TRBJ2-7
CDR3: CASSFGLLWTGTGYTGELFF; length: 20; V: TRBV13; J: TRBJ2-2
CDR3: CASSVTGNTGELFF; length: 14; V: TRBV5-4; J: TRBJ2-2
CDR3: CASSGDRAIRTDTQYF; length: 16; V: TRBV7-8; J: TRBJ2-3
CDR3: CASSQDLAEWPQHF; length: 14; V: TRBV4-3; J: TRBJ1-5
CDR3: CAISDQQVNTEAFF; length: 14; V: TRBV10-3; J: TRBJ1-1
CDR3: CATSRQVPSTDTQYF; length: 15; V: TRBV15; J: TRBJ2-3
CDR3: CASSLGGRPSGNTIYF; length: 16; V: TRBV28; J: TRBJ1-3
CDR3: CASSSRQGRSGYTF; length: 14; V: TRBV7-2; J: TRBJ1-2
CDR3: CSASTSGGAYNEQFF; length: 15; V: TRBV20-1; J: TRBJ2-1
CDR3: CASSPIAGELNNEQFF; length: 16; V: TRBV11-2; J: TRBJ2-1
CDR3: CASSLFGTANSPLHF; length: 15; V: TRBV5-4; J: TRBJ1-6
CDR3: CASREVAEAFF; length: 11; V: TRBV25-1; J: TRBJ1-1
CDR3: CASSFRGTQPQHF; length: 13; V: TRBV6-6; J: TRBJ1-5
CDR3: CAWSVLRQNSPLHF; length: 14; V: TRBV30; J: TRBJ1-6
CDR3: CATSRSRNTEAFF; length: 13; V: TRBV15; J: TRBJ1-1
CDR3: CASRQGAGELFF; length: 12; V: TRBV6-5; J: TRBJ2-2
CDR3: CASMLQGNQPQHF; length: 13; V: TRBV19; J: TRBJ1-5
CDR3: CASSRWGQGAPNQPQHF; length: 17; V: TRBV28; J: TRBJ1-5
CDR3: CASSQESDRGYGYTF; length: 15; V: TRBV4-2; J: TRBJ1-2
CDR3: CASSVTGNYGYTF; length: 13; V: TRBV7-2; J: TRBJ1-2
CDR3: CASSPSGTSASYEQYF; length: 16; V: TRBV27; J: TRBJ2-7
CDR3: CASSLSSGELFF; length: 12; V: TRBV12-3/TRBV12-4; J: TRBJ2-2
CDR3: CASRTGNTEAFF; length: 12; V: TRBV4-1; J: TRBJ1-1
CDR3: CASSLGIPRGTDTQYF; length: 16; V: TRBV11-3; J: TRBJ2-3
CDR3: CASSLQGQGDTEAFF; length: 15; V: TRBV7-8; J: TRBJ1-1